The clone carrying this T cell receptor (beta chain) was counted only a few times. Its antigen is not known. The sample belongs to a study of T-cell memory formation after mild COVID-19. Background on the study: Most TCR clusters belonged to a single donor. The study's findings and limits: CD4/CD8 balance characterized clones contracting day 15 to 85, and CD4+ skew characterized later expanders.

cDNA libraries for TCR alpha and TCR beta, carrying sample barcodes and UMIs, came from 5'RACE with constant-segment primers. A single record per CDR3 protein comes from TCRdb applying MiXCR to the 5' RACE reads. The data show some 40,000 distinct CDR3 sequences, roughly 8% seen once. The CDR3 is made up of 16 amino acids. The V gene end was trimmed by 4 bases and the J gene end by 4 bases; junction bases not matched to a gene: 9. Germline V gene data show CDR1 as SGHDN and CDR2 as FVKESK. Sequencing was carried out using PBMCs or a T cell subset sorted from them (not recorded which). The V and J genes are TRBV14 and TRBJ2-5, with 10 nucleotides matching TRBD1. This sequence originates from a young man who had mild COVID-19 (a few samples of this study predate the infection). Cell type and time point are not known. As DNA, the CDR3 is TGTGCCAGCAGCCGTCTGACAGGGGGCTTTCGAGAGACCCAGTACTTC. Encoded protein: CASSRLTGGFRETQYF.